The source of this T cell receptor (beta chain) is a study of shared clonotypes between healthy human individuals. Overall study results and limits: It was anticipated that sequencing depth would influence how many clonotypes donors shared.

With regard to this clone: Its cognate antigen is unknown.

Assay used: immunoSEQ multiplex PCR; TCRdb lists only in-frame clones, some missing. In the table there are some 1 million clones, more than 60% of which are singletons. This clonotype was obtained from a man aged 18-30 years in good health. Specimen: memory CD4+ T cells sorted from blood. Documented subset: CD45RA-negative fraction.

CDR3 residues: CASSSQWGELFF. In DNA form, the CDR3 reads TGTGCCAGCAGTTCCCAGTGGGGGGAGCTGTTTTTT. The V gene is TRBV27, the J gene TRBJ2-2; no definite D call. This CDR3 region has 12 residues. Trimming left V 4 bases short and J 8 bases short, with 8 bases between. Germline CDR1 is MNHEY and CDR2 is SMNVEV (reference sequence).